This T cell receptor beta chain was documented in a study of cytomegalovirus exposure and HLA in healthy donors. Note on this clone: What it binds is unknown.

The PCR employed 60 Vbeta primers together with 13 Jbeta primers. Assay: immunoSEQ multiplex PCR; the TCRdb copy retains only in-frame clones and omits some. Of about 62,000 clones in the sample, approximately 89% are singletons; the top ten hold 1.4% to 1.5%. Study-wide findings and caveats: TCR beta chains numbering more than 150 were designated cytomegalovirus-associated. Earlier analysis yielded a pattern in which most TCR beta V segments were productive about 87% or about 30% of the time. V segments that were indistinguishable, TRBV6-2 and TRBV6-3 among them, were omitted from analysis.

The CDR3 loop spans 13 amino acids. From germline, CDR1 is SGHNT and CDR2 YENEEA. V was clipped by 0 bases and J by 4 bases, with 7 bases between them. The rearrangement joins TRBV11-3 to TRBJ2-7; D gene uncertain. The receptor comes from a man aged 18 to 30 in good health and CMV-seronegative. What was sequenced was PBMCs. The CDR3 DNA reads TGTGCCAGCAGCTTAGATGCAGGTTACGAGCAGTACTTC. Translation: CASSLDAGYEQYF.